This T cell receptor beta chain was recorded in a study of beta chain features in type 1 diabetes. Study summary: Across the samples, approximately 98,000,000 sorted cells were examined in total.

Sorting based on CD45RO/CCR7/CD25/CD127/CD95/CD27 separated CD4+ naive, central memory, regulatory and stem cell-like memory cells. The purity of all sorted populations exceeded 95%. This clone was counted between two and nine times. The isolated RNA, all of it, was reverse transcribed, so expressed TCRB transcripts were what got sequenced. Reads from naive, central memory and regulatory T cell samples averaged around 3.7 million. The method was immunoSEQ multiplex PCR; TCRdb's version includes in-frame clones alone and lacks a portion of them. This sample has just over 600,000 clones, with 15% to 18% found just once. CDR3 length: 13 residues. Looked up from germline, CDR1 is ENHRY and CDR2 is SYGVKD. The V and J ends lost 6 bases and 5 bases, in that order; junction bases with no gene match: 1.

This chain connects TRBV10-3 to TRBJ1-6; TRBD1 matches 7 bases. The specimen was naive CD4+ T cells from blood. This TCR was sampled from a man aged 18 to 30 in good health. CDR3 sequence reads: CAIRGTDNSPLHF. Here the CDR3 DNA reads TGTGCCATCAGAGGGACAGATAATTCACCCCTCCACTTT.